A selection of T cell receptor beta chains follows, all from one sample in a study of blood T cell repertoires in COVID-19. TCRdb's table, derived via immunoSEQ multiplex PCR, lists solely in-frame clones and lacks some. The data show fewer than 350,000 clones, with 90% seen just once and 1.7% held by the top ten. Sequences were obtained from PBMCs or T cells enriched from blood (not recorded which). Receptors originate from a woman aged 18-29 years with acute COVID-19. The CDR3 runs from the conserved cysteine through the conserved F or W. The order of the fields is clone size, D gene, V gene, J gene, CDR3 DNA, CDR3 protein. A D gene is named only where the DNA matches it firmly. Not all rows give a size; the values are once, few, many and, for expanded clones, a class.

abundance: .; d_gene: TRBD1; v_gene: TRBV19; j_gene: TRBJ1-5; CDR3nt: TGTGCCAGTACCGACAGGGAAAATCAGCCCCAGCATTTT; CDR3aa: CASTDRENQPQHF
abundance: once; d_gene: TRBD1; v_gene: TRBV9; j_gene: TRBJ2-5; CDR3nt: TGTGCCAGCAGCGTGGGACAGGGACTCCAAGAGACCCAGTACTTC; CDR3aa: CASSVGQGLQETQYF
abundance: .; d_gene: TRBD1; v_gene: TRBV24-1; j_gene: TRBJ1-3; CDR3nt: TGTGCCACCAGTGACCTGGACAGGTTGAGAGGGTCGTGTTGTAACACCATATATTTT; CDR3aa: CATSDLDRLRGSCCNTIYF
abundance: .; d_gene: .; v_gene: TRBV18; j_gene: TRBJ2-1; CDR3nt: TGTGCCAGCTCAAAACAGGGTTCGTACAATGAGCAGTTCTTC; CDR3aa: CASSKQGSYNEQFF
abundance: .; d_gene: TRBD2; v_gene: TRBV5-1; j_gene: TRBJ2-7; CDR3nt: TGCGCCAGCAGCTTGGAGTGGACTAGCGGGGGGTACGAGCAGTACTTC; CDR3aa: CASSLEWTSGGYEQYF
abundance: .; d_gene: TRBD2; v_gene: TRBV3-1/TRBV3-2; j_gene: TRBJ2-2; CDR3nt: TGTGCCAGTTCCCGGACTAGCGGATCGAACACCGGGGAGCTGTTTTTT; CDR3aa: CASSRTSGSNTGELFF
abundance: .; d_gene: .; v_gene: TRBV7-9; j_gene: TRBJ1-2; CDR3nt: TGTGCCAGCAGCTTAGGGGAGAACTATGGCTACACCTTC; CDR3aa: CASSLGENYGYTF
abundance: .; d_gene: .; v_gene: TRBV7-3; j_gene: TRBJ1-6; CDR3nt: TGTGCCAGCAGCGAGAGACAGAATTCACCCCTCCACTTT; CDR3aa: CASSERQNSPLHF
abundance: .; d_gene: .; v_gene: TRBV18; j_gene: TRBJ1-5; CDR3nt: TGTGCCAGCTCACCCTTCTACAGCAGCAATCAGCCCCAGCATTTT; CDR3aa: CASSPFYSSNQPQHF
abundance: .; d_gene: .; v_gene: TRBV10-3; j_gene: TRBJ2-3; CDR3nt: TGTGCCATCAGTGGAAGCAGCAGGAATACGCAGTATTTT; CDR3aa: CAISGSSRNTQYF
abundance: once; d_gene: TRBD2; v_gene: TRBV5-6; j_gene: TRBJ2-1; CDR3nt: TGTGCCAGCACCTCGTTGGCTAGCGGGAGGCTCTACAATGAGCAGTTCTTC; CDR3aa: CASTSLASGRLYNEQFF
abundance: .; d_gene: TRBD2; v_gene: TRBV7-2; j_gene: TRBJ2-3; CDR3nt: TGTGCCAGCAGCTTAGCAAATTTAGCGGGAGGCACATTCACAGATACGCAGTATTTT; CDR3aa: CASSLANLAGGTFTDTQYF
abundance: .; d_gene: .; v_gene: TRBV6-2/TRBV6-3; j_gene: TRBJ1-1; CDR3nt: TGTGCCAGCAGCCTCATGAACACTGAAGCTTTCTTT; CDR3aa: CASSLMNTEAFF
abundance: .; d_gene: TRBD2; v_gene: TRBV5-1; j_gene: TRBJ2-3; CDR3nt: TGCGCCAGCAGCTTGGACTATAGCGGGAGGGCCGGAGATACGCAGTATTTT; CDR3aa: CASSLDYSGRAGDTQYF
abundance: .; d_gene: .; v_gene: TRBV27; j_gene: TRBJ1-5; CDR3nt: TGTGCCAGCAGTGGGAGGGGTGGCCAGCCCCAGCATTTT; CDR3aa: CASSGRGGQPQHF
abundance: .; d_gene: .; v_gene: TRBV28; j_gene: TRBJ2-2; CDR3nt: TGTGCCAGCAGTTTTTGGCGCGCAGGAAACACCGGGGAGCTGTTTTTT; CDR3aa: CASSFWRAGNTGELFF
abundance: .; d_gene: TRBD2; v_gene: TRBV5-1; j_gene: TRBJ2-3; CDR3nt: TGCGCCAGCAGCGGGGGGACTAGGGTAGATACGCAGTATTTT; CDR3aa: CASSGGTRVDTQYF
abundance: .; d_gene: .; v_gene: TRBV3-1/TRBV3-2; j_gene: TRBJ2-5; CDR3nt: TGTGCCAGCAGCCAAGATTGGGGGGTAGAGACCCAGTACTTC; CDR3aa: CASSQDWGVETQYF
abundance: .; d_gene: TRBD2; v_gene: TRBV3-1/TRBV3-2; j_gene: TRBJ2-2; CDR3nt: TGTGCCAGCAGCCAAGTTGGCCAGGGACTAGCGGGAGCCACCGGGGAGCTGTTTTTT; CDR3aa: CASSQVGQGLAGATGELFF
abundance: .; d_gene: TRBD2; v_gene: TRBV5-4; j_gene: TRBJ2-5; CDR3nt: TGTGCCAGCAGCTTGGGAGTGGGACTAGCGGGAGAGGGGGAGACCCAGTACTTC; CDR3aa: CASSLGVGLAGEGETQYF
abundance: .; d_gene: TRBD2; v_gene: TRBV4-3; j_gene: TRBJ2-2; CDR3nt: TGCGCCAGCAGCCACCTAGCGGGAGTCCCCACCGGGGAGCTGTTTTTT; CDR3aa: CASSHLAGVPTGELFF
abundance: .; d_gene: .; v_gene: TRBV14; j_gene: TRBJ1-6; CDR3nt: TGTGCCAGCAGCTTTCGTCCTAATTCACCCCTCCACTTT; CDR3aa: CASSFRPNSPLHF
abundance: .; d_gene: TRBD1; v_gene: TRBV28; j_gene: TRBJ1-5; CDR3nt: TGTGCCAGCAGTTGGAGGACAGGGGAAGGTCAGCCCCAGCATTTT; CDR3aa: CASSWRTGEGQPQHF
abundance: .; d_gene: TRBD1; v_gene: TRBV6-5; j_gene: TRBJ1-6; CDR3nt: TGTGCCAGCAGAGGGGGCCATAATTCACCCCTCCACTTT; CDR3aa: CASRGGHNSPLHF
abundance: .; d_gene: .; v_gene: TRBV4-2; j_gene: TRBJ1-5; CDR3nt: TGTGCCAGCAGCCAAATCGTACGGGGTACGGGCAATCAGCCCCAGCATTTT; CDR3aa: CASSQIVRGTGNQPQHF
abundance: once; d_gene: TRBD2; v_gene: TRBV5-4; j_gene: TRBJ2-2; CDR3nt: TGTGCCAGCAGCTTGGCCCTAGCGGGATCGGTGGGGGGGGAGCTGTTTTTT; CDR3aa: CASSLALAGSVGGELFF
abundance: .; d_gene: TRBD1; v_gene: TRBV12-5; j_gene: TRBJ1-2; CDR3nt: TGTGCTAGTGGTTTGGAGCCCACAGGGGGAGCTTATGGCTACACCTTC; CDR3aa: CASGLEPTGGAYGYTF
abundance: .; d_gene: .; v_gene: TRBV30; j_gene: TRBJ2-6; CDR3nt: TGTGCCTGGGGGGCTCGATACGGGACACGGAGACTCTCTGGGGCCAACGTCCTGACTTTC; CDR3aa: CAWGARYGTRRLSGANVLTF
abundance: once; d_gene: TRBD1; v_gene: TRBV5-1; j_gene: TRBJ2-4; CDR3nt: TGCGCCAGCAGCTTAATCGGGACAGGGGATAAAAACATTCAGTACTTC; CDR3aa: CASSLIGTGDKNIQYF
abundance: .; d_gene: TRBD1; v_gene: TRBV6-4; j_gene: TRBJ1-4; CDR3nt: TGTGCCAGCAGAACATTACAGGGGACTAATGAAAAACTGTTTTTT; CDR3aa: CASRTLQGTNEKLFF
abundance: .; d_gene: TRBD1; v_gene: TRBV30; j_gene: TRBJ1-5; CDR3nt: TGTGCCTGGGACGCTGGACAGGGGTCCAATCAGCCCCAGCATTTT; CDR3aa: CAWDAGQGSNQPQHF
abundance: .; d_gene: .; v_gene: TRBV11-1; j_gene: TRBJ2-2; CDR3nt: TGTGCCAGCAGCCCCCACGCGACGAACACCGGGGAGCTGTTTTTT; CDR3aa: CASSPHATNTGELFF
abundance: .; d_gene: .; v_gene: TRBV28; j_gene: TRBJ2-6; CDR3nt: TGTGCCAGCAGTTTTCTGGCTCACTCTGGGGCCAACGTCCTGACTTTC; CDR3aa: CASSFLAHSGANVLTF
abundance: .; d_gene: .; v_gene: TRBV20-1; j_gene: TRBJ1-2; CDR3nt: TGCAGTGTAGGGGGTTATGGCTACACCTTC; CDR3aa: CSVGGYGYTF
abundance: .; d_gene: TRBD2; v_gene: TRBV5-1; j_gene: TRBJ2-1; CDR3nt: TGCGCCAGCAGCTGGGGGACTAGCGGGAGGGACAATGAGCAGTTCTTC; CDR3aa: CASSWGTSGRDNEQFF
abundance: .; d_gene: .; v_gene: TRBV30; j_gene: TRBJ2-1; CDR3nt: TGTGCCTGGAGTGGAATCGCGGGATCCTCCTACAATGAGCAGTTCTTC; CDR3aa: CAWSGIAGSSYNEQFF
abundance: .; d_gene: TRBD1; v_gene: TRBV19; j_gene: TRBJ1-2; CDR3nt: TGTGCCAGTAGTGGACAGGGGTTCGGAGGCTACACCTTC; CDR3aa: CASSGQGFGGYTF
abundance: .; d_gene: .; v_gene: TRBV5-1; j_gene: TRBJ2-5; CDR3nt: TGCGCCAGCAGCTTGGCCGCAGGGCAAGAGACCCAGTACTTC; CDR3aa: CASSLAAGQETQYF
abundance: .; d_gene: TRBD2; v_gene: TRBV7-2; j_gene: TRBJ2-1; CDR3nt: TGTGCCAGCAGCCACGGGACTACTAACAATGAGCAGTTCTTC; CDR3aa: CASSHGTTNNEQFF
abundance: .; d_gene: TRBD2; v_gene: TRBV6-5; j_gene: TRBJ2-7; CDR3nt: TGTGCCAGCAGTTCGAGACTAGCGGGAGGGTCCTACGAGCAGTACTTC; CDR3aa: CASSSRLAGGSYEQYF
abundance: once; d_gene: TRBD1; v_gene: TRBV4-1; j_gene: TRBJ1-1; CDR3nt: TGCGCCAGCAGCCAATGGACAGGGAAATCAAACACTGAAGCTTTCTTT; CDR3aa: CASSQWTGKSNTEAFF
abundance: .; d_gene: TRBD1; v_gene: TRBV2; j_gene: TRBJ1-1; CDR3nt: TGTGCCAGCAGTGAAGGCCAGGGGGCAACCGCCTTATTCATGAACACTGAAGCTTTCTTT; CDR3aa: CASSEGQGATALFMNTEAFF
abundance: .; d_gene: .; v_gene: TRBV5-5; j_gene: TRBJ2-5; CDR3nt: TGTGCCAGCAGCTTAGATCCACTGGAGACCCAGTACTTC; CDR3aa: CASSLDPLETQYF
abundance: .; d_gene: TRBD1; v_gene: TRBV30; j_gene: TRBJ1-5; CDR3nt: TGTGCCTGGAGTGTACAAGGGGGCGGTCAGCCCCAGCATTTT; CDR3aa: CAWSVQGGGQPQHF
abundance: once; d_gene: .; v_gene: TRBV19; j_gene: TRBJ1-1; CDR3nt: TGTGCCAGTAGTATATGGGGAGGGACTGAAGCTTTCTTT; CDR3aa: CASSIWGGTEAFF
abundance: .; d_gene: TRBD2; v_gene: TRBV28; j_gene: TRBJ2-3; CDR3nt: TGTGCCAGCAGTTTCCGACTAGCGGGAGCGGGGTGGGATACGCAGTATTTT; CDR3aa: CASSFRLAGAGWDTQYF
abundance: .; d_gene: TRBD1; v_gene: TRBV14; j_gene: TRBJ2-7; CDR3nt: TGTGCCAGCAGCCAAGATCCCCGGACAGGGGGCCAAAACGAGCAGTACTTC; CDR3aa: CASSQDPRTGGQNEQYF
abundance: .; d_gene: .; v_gene: TRBV5-4; j_gene: TRBJ2-7; CDR3nt: TGTGCCAGCAGCTTGGGTCTAGCACGCGAGCAGTACTTC; CDR3aa: CASSLGLAREQYF
abundance: few; d_gene: TRBD1; v_gene: TRBV5-1; j_gene: TRBJ2-1; CDR3nt: TGCGCCAGCAGCCGGTCAGGGGGCCTTAATGAGCAGTTCTTC; CDR3aa: CASSRSGGLNEQFF
abundance: .; d_gene: .; v_gene: TRBV10-1; j_gene: TRBJ1-3; CDR3nt: TGCGCCAGCAGTGAGTCTAGCTCTGGAAACACCATATATTTT; CDR3aa: CASSESSSGNTIYF
abundance: .; d_gene: TRBD2; v_gene: TRBV7-9; j_gene: TRBJ2-1; CDR3nt: TGTGCCAGCGGAATCCGGACTAGCGGGAAACATGAGCAGTTCTTC; CDR3aa: CASGIRTSGKHEQFF
abundance: .; d_gene: .; v_gene: TRBV7-9; j_gene: TRBJ2-2; CDR3nt: TGTGCCAGCAGCCATTCCGGGACAACGAACACCGGGGAGCTGTTTTTT; CDR3aa: CASSHSGTTNTGELFF
abundance: .; d_gene: .; v_gene: TRBV6-5; j_gene: TRBJ2-7; CDR3nt: TGTGCCAGCAGCATCCCAACCGCAGGGGGGTACGAGCAGTACTTC; CDR3aa: CASSIPTAGGYEQYF
abundance: .; d_gene: .; v_gene: TRBV6-5; j_gene: TRBJ1-6; CDR3nt: TGTGCCAGCAGCCCCCAGGGAAAAGATTCACCCCTCCACTTT; CDR3aa: CASSPQGKDSPLHF
abundance: .; d_gene: .; v_gene: TRBV7-9; j_gene: TRBJ1-2; CDR3nt: TGTGCCAGCAGCTTGGGTTTTAGCGCGGGGGACTATGGCTACACCTTC; CDR3aa: CASSLGFSAGDYGYTF
abundance: .; d_gene: TRBD1; v_gene: TRBV29-1; j_gene: TRBJ2-7; CDR3nt: TGCAGCGTAGGACAGGGAGACTACGAGCAGTACTTC; CDR3aa: CSVGQGDYEQYF
abundance: .; d_gene: TRBD1; v_gene: TRBV19; j_gene: TRBJ2-5; CDR3nt: TGTGCCAGTAGTATAGCCAGGGGGTGGGAGACCCAGTACTTC; CDR3aa: CASSIARGWETQYF
abundance: .; d_gene: TRBD1; v_gene: TRBV10-3; j_gene: TRBJ2-7; CDR3nt: TGTGCCATCAGTCCAGGGACAGGGGGAGTCTACGAGCAGTACTTC; CDR3aa: CAISPGTGGVYEQYF
abundance: .; d_gene: .; v_gene: TRBV5-1; j_gene: TRBJ2-5; CDR3nt: TGCGCCAGCAGCTTCCATCAAGCGGTCCTTAAAGAGACCCAGTACTTC; CDR3aa: CASSFHQAVLKETQYF
abundance: .; d_gene: TRBD2; v_gene: TRBV5-8; j_gene: TRBJ2-3; CDR3nt: TGTGCCAGCAGCTCGAGCGTCGGCGGGAGTCAGATTCGCACAGATACGCAGTATTTT; CDR3aa: CASSSSVGGSQIRTDTQYF